This T cell receptor (beta chain) originates from a study of T cell repertoires in cytomegalovirus infection. Looking at the study overall: Selected CMV epitopes included recently identified HLA-C-restricted ones as well as well-studied HLA-B-restricted ones. Public TCR beta signatures provided an indication of both CMV infection and a matching HLA type.

CDR1 and CDR2 (germline): MNHEY, SVGAGI. The V segment lost 4 bases and the J segment 1 base; nucleotides outside the gene matches: 6. The CDR3 consists of 15 residues. TCRdb called the reads again in MiXCR, with one record for every CDR3 protein. The sample consists of tens of thousands of distinct CDR3 sequences, about 29% of them appearing once. Broader study findings: Accumulated public TCR beta family frequency recognized individuals carrying CMV together with the relevant HLA.

Of note for this clonotype: Its cognate antigen is unknown.

The receptor was derived from a human donor in good health (CMV status not recorded). Some clones in this sample may be carry-over from other donors' samples. This chain connects TRBV6-5 to TRBJ2-5; TRBD2 matches at 7 bases. The sequencing here drew on CD8+ T cells from cultured PBMCs, taken from culture after CMV antigen stimulation. The CDR3 region is CASSWREGRQETQYF. The CDR3 nucleotides are TGTGCCAGCAGTTGGAGGGAGGGCCGCCAAGAGACCCAGTACTTC.